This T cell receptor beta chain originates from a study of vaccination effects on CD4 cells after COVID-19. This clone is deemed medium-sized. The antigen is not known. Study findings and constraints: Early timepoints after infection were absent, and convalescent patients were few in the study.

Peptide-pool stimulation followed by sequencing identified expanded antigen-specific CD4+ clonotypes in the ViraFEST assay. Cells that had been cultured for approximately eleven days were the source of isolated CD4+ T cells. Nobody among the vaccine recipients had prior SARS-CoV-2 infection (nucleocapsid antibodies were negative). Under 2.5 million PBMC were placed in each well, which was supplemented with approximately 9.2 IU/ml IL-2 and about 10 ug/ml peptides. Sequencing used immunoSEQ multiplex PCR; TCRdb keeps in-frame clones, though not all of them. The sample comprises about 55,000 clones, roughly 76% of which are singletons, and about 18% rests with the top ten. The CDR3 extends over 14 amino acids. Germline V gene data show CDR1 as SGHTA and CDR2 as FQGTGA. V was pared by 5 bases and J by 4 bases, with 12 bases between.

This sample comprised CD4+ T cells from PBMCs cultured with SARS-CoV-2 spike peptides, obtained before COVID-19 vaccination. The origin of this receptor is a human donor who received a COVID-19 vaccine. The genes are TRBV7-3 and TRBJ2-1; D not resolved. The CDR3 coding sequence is TGTGCCAGCAGCAAGGACGGGTCTTACAATGAGCAGTTCTTC. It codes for CASSKDGSYNEQFF.